Presented here are 12 T cell receptor beta chains from one specimen sequenced in a study of siplizumab effects on memory and regulatory T cells. Data came from immunoSEQ multiplex PCR; TCRdb stores just in-frame clones and leaves some out. Among roughly 69,000 clones listed, roughly 83% were seen once. Sequenced sample: memory CD4+ T cells sorted from blood. The origin of the receptors is a human donor in good health.

The rearrangement uses TRBV5-6 and TRBJ1-4; D might be TRBD1 (6 bases). The CDR3 is made up of 12 amino acids. Deletions cut 4 bases from V and 8 bases from J, with 9 bases between. CDR1 is SGHDT, CDR2 YYEEEE, per germline. CDR3 coding DNA: TGTGCCAGCAGCAGGGACACCGAAAAACTGTTTTTT. Protein sequence: CASSRDTEKLFF.

This chain links TRBV5-4 with TRBJ2-4; D is ambiguous. V gave up 3 bases and J gave up 1 base, with 11 bases separating them. The germline V gene has CDR1 SGHNT and CDR2 YYREEE (reference sequence). This CDR3 spans 15 amino acids. CDR3 sequence (DNA): TGTGCCAGCAGCTCTCTTGGGGTTGCCAAAAACATTCAGTACTTC. As protein: CASSSLGVAKNIQYF.

This clone has a single count. CDR3 amino acids: CASSEAADLGDTQYF. The DNA for the CDR3 is TGTGCCAGCAGTGAAGCCGCGGATCTCGGAGATACGCAGTATTTT. This chain connects TRBV6-1 to TRBJ2-3; D gene uncertain. The V end lost 0 bases, the J end lost 5 bases, and 12 bases lay between the germline ends. The germline V gene has CDR1 MNHNS and CDR2 SASEGT. The length of the CDR3 is 15 residues.

V usage is TRBV29-1 and J usage is TRBJ2-7; D unclear. Trimming removed 2 bases at V and 4 bases at J, with 9 bases between. CDR1 SQVTM and CDR2 ANQGSEA come from the germline V gene. The CDR3 is made up of 12 amino acids. The CDR3 protein is CSVEKGRYEQYF. The DNA for the CDR3 is TGCAGCGTTGAAAAGGGAAGGTACGAGCAGTACTTC.

This chain links TRBV4-2 with TRBJ1-4; the match to TRBD1 covers 7 bases. Germline CDR1 reads LGHNA; CDR2 reads YNFKEQ. Trimming took 4 bases from V and 6 from J; bases not matched to a gene: 8. This CDR3 contains 15 residues. The CDR3 DNA reads TGTGCCAGCAGCCCCAGGGGGGGCGCGGATGAAAAACTGTTTTTT. This encodes CASSPRGGADEKLFF.

This clone was observed a few times. The chain is built from TRBV9 and TRBJ2-5; TRBD2 agrees at 7 bases. This CDR3 is 13 amino acids long. Per germline, CDR1 SGDLS and CDR2 YYNGEE. Trimming removed 0 bases from V and 5 bases from J; junction bases left unmatched: 1. The CDR3 region is CASSVDSGETQYF. DNA of the CDR3: TGTGCCAGCAGCGTAGATAGCGGGGAGACCCAGTACTTC.

The chain couples TRBV27 to TRBJ1-2; TRBD1 matches 9 bases. Germline V lookup: CDR1 MNHEY, CDR2 SMNVEV (reference sequence). The CDR3 sequence is 15 residues long. Trimming took 5 bases from V and 8 from J; bases not matched to a gene: 12. The CDR3 DNA reads TGTGCCAGCAGTCTCTGGGGGGACAGGGTCGACGGCTACACCTTC. Translated, it gives CASSLWGDRVDGYTF.

The J gene is TRBJ1-1, the V gene TRBV2; D ambiguous. Germline V gene lookup returns CDR1 SNHLY and CDR2 FYNNEI. Trimming took 1 base from V and 6 from J, leaving 15 bases between them. The CDR3 spans 15 residues. The CDR3, as DNA: TGTGCCAGCAGTGAAGTGGTAATGGTTCGGGCTGAAGCTTTCTTT. Translated: CASSEVVMVRAEAFF.

The count of this clone is one. The chain combines TRBV7-9 with TRBJ2-3; 8 bases map to TRBD1. Losses at the gene ends were 1 base for V and 3 bases for J; bases not matched to a gene: 6. The germline gives CDR1 SEHNR, CDR2 FQNEAQ (reference sequence). The CDR3 is made up of 16 amino acids. The CDR3 protein is CASSLGDRGGTDTQYF. CDR3 bases: TGTGCCAGCAGCTTAGGAGACAGGGGAGGAACAGATACGCAGTATTTT.

In this sample, this clone turned up a few times. V gene TRBV19 combines with J gene TRBJ2-1, with 12 bases matching TRBD2. V shed 5 bases and J 7 bases; nucleotides not matched to a gene: 15. This CDR3 is 18 amino acids long. In germline, CDR1 is LNHDA, CDR2 SQIVND (reference sequence). The CDR3 nucleotides read TGTGCCAGTAGTCAGAGCGTCGGACTAGCGGGAATTGATAATGAGCAGTTCTTC. Translated, it gives CASSQSVGLAGIDNEQFF.

This chain links TRBV30 with TRBJ1-1; D is possibly TRBD1 (5 bases). Germline CDR1 is GTSNPN and CDR2 is SVGIG (reference sequence). The V end was cut by 2 bases, the J end by 5 bases, with 15 bases between. The CDR3 loop spans 14 amino acids. The CDR3 region is CAWSLGGGETEAFF. The CDR3 nucleotides read TGTGCCTGGAGTCTTGGCGGGGGAGAGACTGAAGCTTTCTTT.

This clone has only a few counts. J is TRBJ1-2 and V is TRBV10-3; D ambiguous. V was cut by 4 bases and J by 4 bases, with 7 bases left in between. The CDR3 has 12 residues. Germline loops: CDR1 ENHRY, CDR2 SYGVKD. Here the CDR3 DNA reads TGTGCCATCAGTGCGGAGCCCTATGGCTACACCTTC. Its translation: CAISAEPYGYTF.